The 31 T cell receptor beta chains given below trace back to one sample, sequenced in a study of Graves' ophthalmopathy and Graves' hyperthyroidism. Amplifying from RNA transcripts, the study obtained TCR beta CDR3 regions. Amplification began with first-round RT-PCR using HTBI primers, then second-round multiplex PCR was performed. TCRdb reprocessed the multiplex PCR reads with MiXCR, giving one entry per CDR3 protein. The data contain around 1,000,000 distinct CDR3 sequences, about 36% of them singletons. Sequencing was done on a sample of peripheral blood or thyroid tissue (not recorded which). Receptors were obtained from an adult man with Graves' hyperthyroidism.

CDR3 in amino acids: CATSSPLVGIHEQYF. In nucleotides, the CDR3 is TGTGCCACCAGCAGCCCCCTTGTTGGCATCCACGAGCAGTACTTC. This rearrangement joins TRBV15 to TRBJ2-7; D is undetermined. Per the germline V gene, CDR1 is LNHNV and CDR2 is YYDKDF (reference sequence). The CDR3 length is 15 residues. Trimming took off 3 bases at V and 5 bases at J, with 17 bases between the two ends.

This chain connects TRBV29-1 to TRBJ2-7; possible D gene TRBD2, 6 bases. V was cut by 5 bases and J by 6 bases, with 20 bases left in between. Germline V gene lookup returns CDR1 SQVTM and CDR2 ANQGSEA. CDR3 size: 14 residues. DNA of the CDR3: TGCAGCGTTTACGGGGCCGGGACTGGGGGCGAGCAGTACTTC. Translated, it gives CSVYGAGTGGEQYF.

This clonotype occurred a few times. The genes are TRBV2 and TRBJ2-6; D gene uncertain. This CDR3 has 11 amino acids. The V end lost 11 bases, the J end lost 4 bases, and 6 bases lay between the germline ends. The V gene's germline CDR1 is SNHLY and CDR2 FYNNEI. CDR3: CAATGANVLTF. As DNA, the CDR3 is TGTGCCGCCACCGGGGCCAACGTCCTGACTTTC.

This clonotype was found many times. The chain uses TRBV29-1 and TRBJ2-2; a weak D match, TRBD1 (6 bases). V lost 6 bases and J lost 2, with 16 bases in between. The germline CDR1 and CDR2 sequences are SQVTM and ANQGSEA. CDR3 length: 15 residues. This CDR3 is CSVRQDRRNTGELFF. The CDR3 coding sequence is TGCAGCGTACGGCAAGACAGGAGAAACACCGGGGAGCTGTTTTTT.

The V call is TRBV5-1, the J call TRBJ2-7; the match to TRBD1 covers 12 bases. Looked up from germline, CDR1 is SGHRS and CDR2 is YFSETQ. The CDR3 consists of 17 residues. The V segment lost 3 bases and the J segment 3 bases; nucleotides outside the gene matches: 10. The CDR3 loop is CASSSSFGTGGVYEQYF. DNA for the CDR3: TGCGCCAGCAGCTCCAGCTTCGGGACAGGGGGCGTCTACGAGCAGTACTTC.

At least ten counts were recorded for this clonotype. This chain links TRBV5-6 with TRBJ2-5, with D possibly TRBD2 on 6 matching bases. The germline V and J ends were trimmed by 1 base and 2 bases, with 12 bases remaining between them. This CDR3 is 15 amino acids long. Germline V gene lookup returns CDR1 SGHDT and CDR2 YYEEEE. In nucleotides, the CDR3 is TGTGCCAGCAGCTTGCCGGGGACTGGGCAAGAGACCCAGTACTTC. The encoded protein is CASSLPGTGQETQYF.

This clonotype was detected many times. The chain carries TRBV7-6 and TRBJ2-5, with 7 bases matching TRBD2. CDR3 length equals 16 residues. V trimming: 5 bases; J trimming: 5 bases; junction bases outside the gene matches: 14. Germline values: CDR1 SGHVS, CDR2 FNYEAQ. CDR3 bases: TGTGCCAGCAGCCCGGGCCCGGGGGGTAATTGGGAGACCCAGTACTTC. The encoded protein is CASSPGPGGNWETQYF.

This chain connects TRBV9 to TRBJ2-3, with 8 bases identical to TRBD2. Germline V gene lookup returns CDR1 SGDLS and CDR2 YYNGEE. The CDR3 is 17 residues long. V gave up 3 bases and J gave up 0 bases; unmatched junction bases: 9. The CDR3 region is CASSARRGGGSTDTQYF. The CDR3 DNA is TGTGCCAGCAGCGCCCGTCGGGGCGGGGGGAGCACAGATACGCAGTATTTT.

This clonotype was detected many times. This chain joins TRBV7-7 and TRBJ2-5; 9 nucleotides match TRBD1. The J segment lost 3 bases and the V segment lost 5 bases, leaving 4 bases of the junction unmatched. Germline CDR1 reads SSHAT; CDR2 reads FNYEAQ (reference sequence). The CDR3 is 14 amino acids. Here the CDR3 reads CASSKGTGKETQYF. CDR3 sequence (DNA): TGTGCCAGCAGCAAAGGGACAGGGAAAGAGACCCAGTACTTC.

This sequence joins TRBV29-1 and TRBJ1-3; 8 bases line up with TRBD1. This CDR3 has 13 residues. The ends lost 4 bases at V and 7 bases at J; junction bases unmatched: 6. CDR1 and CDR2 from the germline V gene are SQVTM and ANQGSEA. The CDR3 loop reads CSVAGGAMNTIYF. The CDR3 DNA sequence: TGCAGCGTTGCAGGGGGCGCAATGAACACCATATATTTT.

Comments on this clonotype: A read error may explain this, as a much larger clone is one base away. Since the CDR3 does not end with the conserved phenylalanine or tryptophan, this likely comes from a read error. The CDR3 DNA is TGTGCCAGCAGTCCTAGCGGGAGGCGCGGGGAGACCCAGTACCTC. It yields the protein CASSPSGRRGETQYL. This chain links TRBV2 with TRBJ2-5, with TRBD2 identical over 11 bases. Germline CDR1 SNHLY, CDR2 FYNNEI. This CDR3 is 15 amino acids long. The junction had 7 bases not matched to a gene; V was cut back by 5 bases and J by 5 bases.

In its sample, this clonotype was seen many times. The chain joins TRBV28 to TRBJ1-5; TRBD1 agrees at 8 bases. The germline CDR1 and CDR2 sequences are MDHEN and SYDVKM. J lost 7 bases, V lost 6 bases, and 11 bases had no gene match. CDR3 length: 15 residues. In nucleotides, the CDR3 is TGTGCCAGCAGCATCGGGACAGGCTCGGGCCAGCCCCAGCATTTT. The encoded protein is CASSIGTGSGQPQHF.

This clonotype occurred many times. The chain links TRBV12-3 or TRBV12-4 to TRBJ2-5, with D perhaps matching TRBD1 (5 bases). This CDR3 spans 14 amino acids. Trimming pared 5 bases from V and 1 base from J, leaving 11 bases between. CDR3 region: CASSRDQGQETQYF. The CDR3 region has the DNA TGTGCCAGCAGTAGAGATCAGGGCCAAGAGACCCAGTACTTC.

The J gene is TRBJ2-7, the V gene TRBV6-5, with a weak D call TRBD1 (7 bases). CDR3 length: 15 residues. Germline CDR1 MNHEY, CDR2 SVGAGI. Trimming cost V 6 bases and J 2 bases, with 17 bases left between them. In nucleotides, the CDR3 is TGTGCCAGCAGCCCAGTTCAGGGGGGTCCCTACGAGCAGTACTTC. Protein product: CASSPVQGGPYEQYF.

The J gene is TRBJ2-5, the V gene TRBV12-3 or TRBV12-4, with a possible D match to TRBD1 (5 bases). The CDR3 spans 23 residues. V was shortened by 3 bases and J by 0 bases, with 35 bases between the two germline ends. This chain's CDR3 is CASSFDSPSNQPQHDLYQETQYF. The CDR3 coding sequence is TGTGCCAGCAGTTTTGACAGCCCCAGCAATCAGCCCCAGCATGACTTGTACCAAGAGACCCAGTACTTC.

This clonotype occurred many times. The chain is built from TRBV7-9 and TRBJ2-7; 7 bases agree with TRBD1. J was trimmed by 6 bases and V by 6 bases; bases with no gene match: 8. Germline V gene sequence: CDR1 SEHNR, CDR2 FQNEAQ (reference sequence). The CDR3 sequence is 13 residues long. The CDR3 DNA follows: TGTGCCAGCAGGACACAGGGGATGGTCGAGCAGTACTTC. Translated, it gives CASRTQGMVEQYF.

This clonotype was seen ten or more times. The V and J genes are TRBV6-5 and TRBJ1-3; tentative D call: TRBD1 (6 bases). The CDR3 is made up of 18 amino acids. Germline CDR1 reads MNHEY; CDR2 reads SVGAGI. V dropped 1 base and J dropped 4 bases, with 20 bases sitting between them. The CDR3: CASSYLRPWTARGNTIYF. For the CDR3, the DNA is TGTGCCAGCAGTTACTTACGGCCTTGGACAGCGAGAGGAAACACCATATATTTT.

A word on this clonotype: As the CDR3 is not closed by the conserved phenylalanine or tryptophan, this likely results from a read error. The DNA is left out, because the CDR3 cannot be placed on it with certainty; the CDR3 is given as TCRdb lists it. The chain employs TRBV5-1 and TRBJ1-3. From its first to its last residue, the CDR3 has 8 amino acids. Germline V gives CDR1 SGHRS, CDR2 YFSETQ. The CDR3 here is CATSRDLG.

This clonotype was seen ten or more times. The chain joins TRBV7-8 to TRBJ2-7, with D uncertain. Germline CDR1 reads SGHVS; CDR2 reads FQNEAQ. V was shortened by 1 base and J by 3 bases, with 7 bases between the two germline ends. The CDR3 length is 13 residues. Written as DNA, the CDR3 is TGTGCCAGCAGCTTAGTTTCCTACTACGAGCAGTACTTC. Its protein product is CASSLVSYYEQYF.

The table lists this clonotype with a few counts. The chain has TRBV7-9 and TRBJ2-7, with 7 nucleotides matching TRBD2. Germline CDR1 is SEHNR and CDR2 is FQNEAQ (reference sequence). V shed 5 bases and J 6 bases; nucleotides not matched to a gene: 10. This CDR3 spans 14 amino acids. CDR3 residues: CASSQVPSGGEQYF. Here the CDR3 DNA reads TGTGCCAGCAGCCAAGTCCCATCGGGGGGCGAGCAGTACTTC.

Here the CDR3 reads CSARDVTGDAGELFF. The CDR3 DNA reads as TGCAGTGCTAGAGATGTAACAGGGGATGCCGGGGAGCTGTTTTTT. This chain links TRBV20-1 with TRBJ2-2; 7 bases line up with TRBD1. The CDR3 covers 15 residues. In germline, CDR1 is DFQATT, CDR2 SNEGSKA (reference sequence). V shed 0 bases and J 6 bases; nucleotides not matched to a gene: 7.

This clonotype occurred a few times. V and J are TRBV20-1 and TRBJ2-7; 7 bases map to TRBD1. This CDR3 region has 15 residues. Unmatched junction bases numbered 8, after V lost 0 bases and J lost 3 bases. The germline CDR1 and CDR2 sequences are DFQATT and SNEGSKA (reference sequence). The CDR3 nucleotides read TGCAGTGCTAGAGATCTGGGACAGAGTTTCTACGAGCAGTACTTC. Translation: CSARDLGQSFYEQYF.

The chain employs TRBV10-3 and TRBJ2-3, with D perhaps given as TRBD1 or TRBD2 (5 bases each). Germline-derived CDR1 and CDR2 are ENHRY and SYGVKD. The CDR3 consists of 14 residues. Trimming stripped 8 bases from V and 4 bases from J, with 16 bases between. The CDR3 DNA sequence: TGTGCCATCTCGGGACCTAGTTCTGCAGATACGCAGTATTTT. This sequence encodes CAISGPSSADTQYF.

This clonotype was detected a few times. For the CDR3, the DNA is TGCAGTGCTGACACAGGGCCGAACACTGAAGCTTTCTTT. Protein sequence: CSADTGPNTEAFF. The V call is TRBV20-1, the J call TRBJ1-1; D perhaps matches TRBD1 (6 bases). Germline lookup yields CDR1 DFQATT and CDR2 SNEGSKA (reference sequence). The V end lost 5 bases, the J end lost 1 base, and 11 bases lay between the germline ends. The CDR3 extends over 13 amino acids.

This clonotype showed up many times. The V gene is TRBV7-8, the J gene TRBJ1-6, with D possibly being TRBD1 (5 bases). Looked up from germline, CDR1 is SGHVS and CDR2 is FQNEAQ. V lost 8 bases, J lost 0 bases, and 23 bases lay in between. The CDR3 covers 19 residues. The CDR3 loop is CASYITAAGRSSYNSPLHF. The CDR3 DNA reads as TGTGCCAGCTATATAACAGCGGCGGGGCGTAGCTCCTATAATTCACCCCTCCACTTT.

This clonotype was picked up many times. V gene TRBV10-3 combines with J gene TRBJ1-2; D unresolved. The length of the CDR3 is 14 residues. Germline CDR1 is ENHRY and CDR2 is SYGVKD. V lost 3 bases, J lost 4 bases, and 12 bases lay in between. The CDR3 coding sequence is TGTGCCATCAGTGAAGAGCGCGAGGCCTATGGCTACACCTTC. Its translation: CAISEEREAYGYTF.

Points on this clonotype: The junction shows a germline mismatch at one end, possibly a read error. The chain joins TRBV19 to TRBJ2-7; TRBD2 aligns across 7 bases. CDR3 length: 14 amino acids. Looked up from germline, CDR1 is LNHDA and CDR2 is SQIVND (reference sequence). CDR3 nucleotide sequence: TGTGCCAGTAGTATCGGGAGGTTGGCTAGTCTCGTAGTCTTC. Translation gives CASSIGRLASLVVF.

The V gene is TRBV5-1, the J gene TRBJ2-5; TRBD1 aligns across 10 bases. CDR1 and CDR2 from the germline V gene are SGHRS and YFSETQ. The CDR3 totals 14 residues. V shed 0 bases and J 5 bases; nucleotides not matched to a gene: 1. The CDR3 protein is CASSLVGQGETQYF. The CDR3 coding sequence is TGCGCCAGCAGCTTGGTGGGACAGGGGGAGACCCAGTACTTC.

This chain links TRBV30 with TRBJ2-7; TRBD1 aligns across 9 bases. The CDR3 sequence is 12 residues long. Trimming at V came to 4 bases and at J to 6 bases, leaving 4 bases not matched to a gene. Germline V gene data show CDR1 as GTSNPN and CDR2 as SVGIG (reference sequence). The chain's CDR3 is CAWTGTGFEQYF. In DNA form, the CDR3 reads TGTGCCTGGACCGGGACAGGGTTCGAGCAGTACTTC.

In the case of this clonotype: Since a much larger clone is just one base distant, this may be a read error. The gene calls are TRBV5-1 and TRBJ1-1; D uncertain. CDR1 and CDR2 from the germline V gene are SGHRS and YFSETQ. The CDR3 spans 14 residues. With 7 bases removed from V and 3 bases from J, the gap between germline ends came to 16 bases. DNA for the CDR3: TGCGCCAGCGGAGAGGACCTCATTGACACTGAAGCTTTCTTT. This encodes CASGEDLIDTEAFF. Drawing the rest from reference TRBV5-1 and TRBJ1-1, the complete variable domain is KAGVTQTPRYLIKTRGQQVTLSCSPISGHRSVSWYQQTPGQGLQFLFEYFSETQRNKGNFPGRFSGRQFSNSRSEMNVSTLELGDSALYLCASGEDLIDTEAFFGQGTRLTVV.

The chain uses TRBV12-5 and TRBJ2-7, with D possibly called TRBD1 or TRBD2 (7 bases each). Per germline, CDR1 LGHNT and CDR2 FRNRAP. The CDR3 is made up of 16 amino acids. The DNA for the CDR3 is TGTGCCAGCAGCCCCAGGGGGAGGGGTCTTTTCCACGAGCAGTACTTC. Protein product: CASSPRGRGLFHEQYF.